This is a list of T cell receptor beta chains from one sample in a study of T-cell reconstitution after alpha-beta-depleted transplantation in children. TCRdb used MiXCR to reprocess the PCR reads, holding one entry per CDR3 protein. This sample has about 200,000 distinct CDR3 sequences, with under 8.5% found just once. The specimen was PBMCs, collected before TCRalphabeta/CD19-depleted stem cell transplant. These receptors came from a boy younger than 10 with acute lymphoblastic leukemia, due to receive a stem cell transplant. Both conserved end residues are part of each CDR3.

length	V	J	CDR3
16	TRBV5-1	TRBJ1-1	CASSFSTASGNTEAFF
16	TRBV20-1	TRBJ2-3	CSARPPPGQATDTQYF
15	TRBV7-8	TRBJ1-3	CASSLDRGFGYTIYF
14	TRBV11-2	TRBJ2-1	CASSRLRRGHEQFF
15	TRBV20-1	TRBJ2-7	CSARDAGTRSGEQYF
15	TRBV9	TRBJ2-1	CASSGRTGTRNEQFF
13	TRBV20-1	TRBJ2-5	CSAAYSGRETQYF
12	TRBV7-9	TRBJ1-2	CASSFLPDGYTF
14	TRBV12-3/TRBV12-4	TRBJ1-2	CASTGTGEDYGYTF
14	TRBV30	TRBJ2-7	CAWSRGDSSYEQYF
14	TRBV5-1	TRBJ2-5	CASSYRGGEETQYF
14	TRBV12-3/TRBV12-4	TRBJ1-1	CASSELGGHTEAFF
13	TRBV7-2	TRBJ2-5	CASSFSLDETQYF
13	TRBV6-6	TRBJ1-1	CASRNRGRTEAFF
13	TRBV29-1	TRBJ1-3	CSVRDRDGNTIYF
16	TRBV7-9	TRBJ2-1	CASSQGSGGRFNEQFF
17	TRBV7-2	TRBJ2-3	CASKGFLGTGYTDTQYF
15	TRBV20-1	TRBJ2-1	CSARGSLSSYNEQFF
17	TRBV7-2	TRBJ1-1	CASSLRSSAGRFVEAFF
14	TRBV18	TRBJ2-7	CASSPGSHVNEQYF
14	TRBV2	TRBJ1-4	CASKVQGGGEKLFF
16	TRBV3-1	TRBJ1-6	CASSLAGINEDSPLHF
15	TRBV12-3/TRBV12-4	TRBJ1-5	CASSDRRGARQPQHF
14	TRBV18	TRBJ2-5	CASNAAGGRETQYF
16	TRBV28	TRBJ2-3	CASSFFRRETPDTQYF
15	TRBV9	TRBJ2-1	CASSVEQGAERKQFF
14	TRBV29-1	TRBJ1-1	CSVTDTGYFTEAFF
12	TRBV20-1	TRBJ2-1	CSARGTNNEQFF
15	TRBV11-2	TRBJ2-1	CASSLDPRGDNEQFF
14	TRBV5-1	TRBJ1-1	CASSFTGLNTEAFF
15	TRBV6-1	TRBJ2-7	CASSEWDTPSYEQYF
14	TRBV28	TRBJ1-1	CASSPRRVNTEAFF
11	TRBV29-1	TRBJ1-1	CSAAMNTEAFF
13	TRBV25-1	TRBJ2-5	CASSEWGMETQYF
13	TRBV7-9	TRBJ1-5	CASSSPGLQPQHF
12	TRBV11-2	TRBJ1-1	CASSLAYTEAFF
14	TRBV9	TRBJ2-7	CASSVGGQGHEQYF
15	TRBV3-1	TRBJ2-5	CASSLPGTGLETQYF
14	TRBV28	TRBJ1-4	CASSSHLMREKLFF
17	TRBV11-2	TRBJ2-6	CASSPNPDRAGANVLTF
15	TRBV3-1	TRBJ1-4	CASSRSDSANEKLFF
18	TRBV10-3	TRBJ2-3	CAIRTTTSGRTDTDTQYF
18	TRBV11-2	TRBJ2-7	CASSLDPAQLLKNYEQYF
16	TRBV7-9	TRBJ2-3	CASSATSGRSTDTQYF
10	TRBV20-1	TRBJ2-7	CSCGSYEQYF
10	TRBV20-1	TRBJ2-1	CSAYYNEQFF
16	TRBV5-1	TRBJ2-6	CASSLVPVSGANVLTF
12	TRBV21-1	TRBJ2-7	CASSKVRGEQYF
14	TRBV5-1	TRBJ2-5	CASSLGYPGETQYF
16	TRBV7-8	TRBJ2-7	CASSLALNSGAYEQYF
22	TRBV7-3	TRBJ2-1	CASSLSIGELAGVMSSYNEQFF
16	TRBV5-1	TRBJ2-1	CASSWRTRGFYNEQFF
18	TRBV20-1	TRBJ1-5	CSARRSAGGVGSNQPQHF
14	TRBV7-9	TRBJ1-1	CASRPAGANTEAFF
15	TRBV20-1	TRBJ1-1	CSARSRGVGNTEAFF
15	TRBV24-1	TRBJ2-1	CATSDMDSLYNEQFF
13	TRBV29-1	TRBJ1-1	CSVGRQGDTEAFF
14	TRBV7-2	TRBJ2-7	CASSQQGAMYEQYF
13	TRBV6-6	TRBJ2-1	CASSYGGANEQFF